This T cell receptor beta chain was sequenced for a study of cytomegalovirus exposure and HLA in healthy donors. Overall study: Some 180 million T cells yielded 110 million or so unique TCR beta sequences in earlier analysis.

The CDR3 loop spans 13 amino acids. Germline loops: CDR1 SGHDN, CDR2 FVKESK. Trimming cost V 8 bases and J 4 bases; bases outside gene matches: 7. Worth noting for this clone: The antigen remains undetermined.

13 Jbeta primers and 60 Vbeta primers were used for the PCR. Produced via immunoSEQ multiplex PCR; TCRdb's table is partial and in-frame only. The table includes 150,000 or so clones, about 83% detected once. Study-wide results and caveats: The authors listed 164 TCR beta chains as cytomegalovirus-associated. Some 16,000 TCR beta sequences were associated with HLA alleles at 0.05 false discovery rate in a later analysis. The authors later linked a missense DCLRE1C variant to TCR beta V- and J-gene trimming.

The receptor was derived from a man between 35 and 55 years old in good health and CMV-seropositive. Material: PBMCs. The rearrangement links TRBV14 to TRBJ1-1, with TRBD1 matching over 7 bases. CDR3 sequence (DNA): TGTGCCAGCCTTTCACAGGGGACCACTGAAGCTTTCTTT. Its protein product is CASLSQGTTEAFF.